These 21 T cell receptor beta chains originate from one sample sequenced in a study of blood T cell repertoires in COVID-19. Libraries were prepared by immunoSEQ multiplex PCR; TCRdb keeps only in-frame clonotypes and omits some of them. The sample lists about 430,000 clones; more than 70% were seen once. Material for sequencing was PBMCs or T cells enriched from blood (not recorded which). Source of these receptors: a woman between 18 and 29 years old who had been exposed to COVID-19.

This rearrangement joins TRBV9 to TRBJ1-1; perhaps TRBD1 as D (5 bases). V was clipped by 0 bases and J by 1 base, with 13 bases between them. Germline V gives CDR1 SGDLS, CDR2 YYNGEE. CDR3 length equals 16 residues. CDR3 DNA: TGTGCCAGCAGCGTAGGAGCGGGGACGGCGAACACTGAAGCTTTCTTT. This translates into CASSVGAGTANTEAFF.

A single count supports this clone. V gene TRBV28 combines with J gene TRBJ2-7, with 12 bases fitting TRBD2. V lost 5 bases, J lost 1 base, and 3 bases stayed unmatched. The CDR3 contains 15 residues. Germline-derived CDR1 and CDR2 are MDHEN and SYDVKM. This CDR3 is CASSEGLAGSYEQYF. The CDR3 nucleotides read TGTGCCAGCAGTGAGGGACTAGCGGGTTCCTACGAGCAGTACTTC.

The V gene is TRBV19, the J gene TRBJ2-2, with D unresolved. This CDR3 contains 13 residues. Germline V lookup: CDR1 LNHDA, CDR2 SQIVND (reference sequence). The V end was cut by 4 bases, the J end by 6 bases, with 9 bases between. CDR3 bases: TGTGCCAGTAGTAACCGGGTGGCCGGGGAGCTGTTTTTT. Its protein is CASSNRVAGELFF.

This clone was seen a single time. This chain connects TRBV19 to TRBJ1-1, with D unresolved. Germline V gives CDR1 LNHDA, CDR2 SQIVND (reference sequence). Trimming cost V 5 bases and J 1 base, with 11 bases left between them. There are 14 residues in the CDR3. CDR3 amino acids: CASSRSTWNTEAFF. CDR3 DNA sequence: TGTGCCAGTAGTCGATCGACTTGGAACACTGAAGCTTTCTTT.

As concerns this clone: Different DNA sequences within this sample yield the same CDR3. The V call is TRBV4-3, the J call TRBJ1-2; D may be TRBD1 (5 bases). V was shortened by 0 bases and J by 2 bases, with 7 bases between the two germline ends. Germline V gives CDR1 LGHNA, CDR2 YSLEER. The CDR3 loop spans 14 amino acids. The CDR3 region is CASSQDRGNYGYTF. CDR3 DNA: TGCGCCAGCAGCCAAGATCGGGGGAACTATGGCTACACCTTC.

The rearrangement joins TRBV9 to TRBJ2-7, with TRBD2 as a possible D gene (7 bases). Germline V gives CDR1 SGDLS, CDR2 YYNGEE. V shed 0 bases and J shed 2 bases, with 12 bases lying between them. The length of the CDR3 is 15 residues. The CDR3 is CASSVDGGPPYEQYF. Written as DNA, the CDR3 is TGTGCCAGCAGCGTAGACGGGGGGCCACCCTACGAGCAGTACTTC.

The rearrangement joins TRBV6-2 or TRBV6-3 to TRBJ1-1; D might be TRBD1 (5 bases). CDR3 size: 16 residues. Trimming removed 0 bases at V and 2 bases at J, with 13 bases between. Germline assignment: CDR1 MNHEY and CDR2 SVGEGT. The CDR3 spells CASSYSGVGSNTEAFF. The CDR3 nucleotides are TGTGCCAGCAGTTACTCAGGGGTGGGTTCTAACACTGAAGCTTTCTTT.

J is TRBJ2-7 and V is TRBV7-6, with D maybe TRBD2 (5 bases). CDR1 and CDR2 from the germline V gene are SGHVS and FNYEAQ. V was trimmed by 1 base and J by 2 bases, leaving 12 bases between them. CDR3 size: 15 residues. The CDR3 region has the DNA TGTGCCAGCAGCTTAGAGAGGGATACTACCTACGAGCAGTACTTC. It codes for CASSLERDTTYEQYF.

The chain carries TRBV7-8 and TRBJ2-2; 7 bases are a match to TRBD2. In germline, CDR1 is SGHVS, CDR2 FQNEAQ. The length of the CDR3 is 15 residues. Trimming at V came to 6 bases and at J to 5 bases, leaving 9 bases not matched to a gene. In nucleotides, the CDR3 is TGTGCCAGCAGACCAACCTCGGGACTAACCGGGGAGCTGTTTTTT. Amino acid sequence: CASRPTSGLTGELFF.

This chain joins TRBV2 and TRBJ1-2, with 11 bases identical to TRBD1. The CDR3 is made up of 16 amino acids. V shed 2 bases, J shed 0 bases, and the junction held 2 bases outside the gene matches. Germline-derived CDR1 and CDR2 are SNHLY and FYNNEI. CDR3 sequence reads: CASSERDRGSNYGYTF. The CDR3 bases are TGTGCCAGCAGTGAACGGGACAGGGGGTCTAACTATGGCTACACCTTC.

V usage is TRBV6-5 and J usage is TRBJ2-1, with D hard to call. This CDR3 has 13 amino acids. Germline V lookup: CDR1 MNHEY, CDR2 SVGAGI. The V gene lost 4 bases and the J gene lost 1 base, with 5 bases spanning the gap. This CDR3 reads CASSSSSYNEQFF. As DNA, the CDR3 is TGTGCCAGCAGTTCGTCTTCCTACAATGAGCAGTTCTTC.

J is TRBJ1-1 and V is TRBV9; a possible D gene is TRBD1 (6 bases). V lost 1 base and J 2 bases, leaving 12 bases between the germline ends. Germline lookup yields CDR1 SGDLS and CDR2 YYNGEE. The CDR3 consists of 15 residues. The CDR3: CASSVQGQPNTEAFF. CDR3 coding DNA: TGTGCCAGCAGCGTACAAGGACAGCCCAACACTGAAGCTTTCTTT.

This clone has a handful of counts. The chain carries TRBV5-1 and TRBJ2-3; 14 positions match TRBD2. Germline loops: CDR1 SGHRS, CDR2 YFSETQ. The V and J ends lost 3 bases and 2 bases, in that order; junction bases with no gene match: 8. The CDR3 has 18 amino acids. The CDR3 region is CASSSGTSGSRATDTQYF. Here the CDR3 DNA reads TGCGCCAGCAGCTCCGGGACTAGCGGGAGTAGGGCCACAGATACGCAGTATTTT.

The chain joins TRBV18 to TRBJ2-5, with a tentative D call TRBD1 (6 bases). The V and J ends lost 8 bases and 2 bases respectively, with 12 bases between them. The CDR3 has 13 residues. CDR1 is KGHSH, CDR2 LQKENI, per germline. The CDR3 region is CASGRGSQETQYF. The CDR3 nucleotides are TGTGCCAGCGGCAGGGGATCTCAAGAGACCCAGTACTTC.

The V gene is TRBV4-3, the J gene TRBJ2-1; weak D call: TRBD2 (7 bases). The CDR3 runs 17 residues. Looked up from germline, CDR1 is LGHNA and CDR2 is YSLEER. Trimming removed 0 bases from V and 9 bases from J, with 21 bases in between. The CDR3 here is CASSQEIGGGPNTEQFF. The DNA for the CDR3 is TGCGCCAGCAGCCAAGAAATTGGGGGGGGGCCGAATACTGAGCAGTTCTTC.

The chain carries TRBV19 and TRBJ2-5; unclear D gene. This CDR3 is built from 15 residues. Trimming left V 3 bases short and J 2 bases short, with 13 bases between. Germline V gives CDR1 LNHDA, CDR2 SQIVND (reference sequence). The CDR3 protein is CASSMPRQMQETQYF. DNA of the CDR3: TGTGCCAGTAGTATGCCCAGGCAGATGCAAGAGACCCAGTACTTC.

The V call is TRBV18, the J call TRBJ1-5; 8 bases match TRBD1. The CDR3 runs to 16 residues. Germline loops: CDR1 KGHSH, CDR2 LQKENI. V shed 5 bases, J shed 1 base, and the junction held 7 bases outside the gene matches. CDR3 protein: CASSRQGRSSNQPQHF. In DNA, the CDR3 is TGTGCCAGCTCAAGACAGGGGCGGTCAAGCAATCAGCCCCAGCATTTT.

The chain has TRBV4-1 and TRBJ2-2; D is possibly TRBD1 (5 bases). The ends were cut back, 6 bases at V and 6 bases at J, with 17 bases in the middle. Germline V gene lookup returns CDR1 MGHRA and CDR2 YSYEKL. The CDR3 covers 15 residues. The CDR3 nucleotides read TGCGCCAGCAGGTCGTTCGTGGGGCTTCCCGGGGAGCTGTTTTTT. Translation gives CASRSFVGLPGELFF.

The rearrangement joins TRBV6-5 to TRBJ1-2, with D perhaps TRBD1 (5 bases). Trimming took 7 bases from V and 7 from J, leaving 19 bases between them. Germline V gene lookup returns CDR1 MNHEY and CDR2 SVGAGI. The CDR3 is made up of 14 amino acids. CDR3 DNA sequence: TGTGCCAGCAACCAACCCCCGGGACTCTCTGGCTACACCTTC. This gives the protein CASNQPPGLSGYTF.

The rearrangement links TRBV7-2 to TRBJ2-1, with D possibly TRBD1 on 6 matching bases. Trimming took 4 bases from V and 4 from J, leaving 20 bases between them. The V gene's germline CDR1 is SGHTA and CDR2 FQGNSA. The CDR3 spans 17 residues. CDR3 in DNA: TGTGCCAGCAGCTCAATATTTACCAGGGGTGCATACAATGAGCAGTTCTTC. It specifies CASSSIFTRGAYNEQFF.

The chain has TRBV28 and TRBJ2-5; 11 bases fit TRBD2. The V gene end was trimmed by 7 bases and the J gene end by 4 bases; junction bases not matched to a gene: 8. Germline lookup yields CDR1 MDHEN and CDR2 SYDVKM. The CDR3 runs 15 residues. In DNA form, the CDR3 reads TGTGCCAGCAACCTTAGCGGGGGGGCCTCAGAGACCCAGTACTTC. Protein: CASNLSGGASETQYF.